The T cell receptor beta chain described here comes from a study of read filtering for tumor transcriptome and immune sequencing. Study results and limitations: Dropping single-read clonotypes raised IR-seq and RNA-seq shared-clonotype correlation. Sorted CD138-negative bone marrow cells were not purified T cells.

Many counts were recorded for this clonotype. The antigen remains undetermined. Molecular barcoded adaptors covering alpha/delta and beta/gamma chains were used on approximately 400 ng RNA. From the reads, TCRdb called clonotypes with MiXCR, one entry per CDR3 protein. This sample has over 80,000 distinct CDR3 sequences, with approximately 13% found just once. This CDR3 region has 15 residues. Trimming took 0 bases from V and 6 from J, leaving 12 bases between them. Germline V lookup: CDR1 SGHRS, CDR2 YFSETQ. The clonotype originates from a donor over 35 with multiple myeloma. The sequencing input was a population of CD138-negative cells sorted from bone marrow. V is TRBV5-1 and J is TRBJ2-2; D is uncertain. The CDR3 DNA reads as TGCGCCAGCAGCTTGGTAAAGGGCGGCGCCGGGGAGCTGTTTTTT. Its translation: CASSLVKGGAGELFF.